Listed below are T cell receptor beta chains from one sample, sequenced in a study of long-term antiretroviral therapy in people with HIV. Method: immunoSEQ multiplex PCR; TCRdb's copy keeps in-frame clones and lacks some. Counted here are around 36,000 clones, roughly 79% occurring once; the ten biggest clones make up roughly 3.5%. This specimen consisted of unsorted PBMCs, obtained 3 years after starting antiretroviral therapy. The receptor source for this set is a man aged 45-65 years with HIV. Both conserved end residues are part of each CDR3. The D gene is left open where the match is weak. A row's size may be missing; if present it is once, few, many or a size class.

v_call: TRBV28; clone_size: NA; j_call: TRBJ1-2; d_call: NA; cdr3_aa: CASLNDLGYTF; cdr3_nt: TGTGCCAGCCTAAACGACCTGGGCTACACCTTC
v_call: TRBV29-1; clone_size: NA; j_call: TRBJ2-5; d_call: TRBD2; cdr3_aa: CSATGTSGVQETQYF; cdr3_nt: TGCAGCGCTACCGGGACTAGCGGGGTCCAAGAGACCCAGTACTTC
v_call: TRBV7-7; clone_size: NA; j_call: TRBJ2-1; d_call: TRBD1; cdr3_aa: CASSPGTGEYNEQFF; cdr3_nt: TGTGCCAGCAGCCCCGGGACAGGGGAATACAATGAGCAGTTCTTC
v_call: TRBV13; clone_size: NA; j_call: TRBJ1-5; d_call: NA; cdr3_aa: CASSLKVGDNQPQHF; cdr3_nt: TGTGCCAGCAGCTTAAAAGTGGGAGACAATCAGCCCCAGCATTTT
v_call: TRBV5-1; clone_size: once; j_call: TRBJ1-3; d_call: NA; cdr3_aa: CASSSKPGQPGNTIYF; cdr3_nt: TGCGCCAGCAGCTCTAAACCGGGACAACCTGGAAACACCATATATTTT
v_call: TRBV6-5; clone_size: NA; j_call: TRBJ2-3; d_call: TRBD2; cdr3_aa: CASTISGGLGDTQYF; cdr3_nt: TGTGCCAGCACTATTAGCGGGGGGCTTGGAGATACGCAGTATTTT
v_call: TRBV5-6; clone_size: NA; j_call: TRBJ2-2; d_call: NA; cdr3_aa: CASSLDWGNTGELFF; cdr3_nt: TGTGCCAGCAGCCTTGACTGGGGGAACACCGGGGAGCTGTTTTTT
v_call: TRBV18; clone_size: few; j_call: TRBJ2-7; d_call: TRBD1; cdr3_aa: CASSPPGQGLYEQYF; cdr3_nt: TGTGCCAGCTCACCACCCGGACAGGGCCTCTACGAGCAGTACTTC
v_call: TRBV25-1; clone_size: NA; j_call: TRBJ1-1; d_call: NA; cdr3_aa: CASSAHYLGTEAFF; cdr3_nt: TGTGCCAGCAGTGCCCATTACCTTGGAACTGAAGCTTTCTTT
v_call: TRBV11-3; clone_size: NA; j_call: TRBJ2-1; d_call: NA; cdr3_aa: CASSNDPRAEQFF; cdr3_nt: TGTGCCAGCAGTAATGACCCCAGGGCTGAGCAGTTCTTC
v_call: TRBV18; clone_size: NA; j_call: TRBJ1-3; d_call: NA; cdr3_aa: CASSLRTGTGNTIYF; cdr3_nt: TGTGCCAGCTCACTCAGAACAGGGACTGGAAACACCATATATTTT
v_call: TRBV10-3; clone_size: NA; j_call: TRBJ2-7; d_call: TRBD1; cdr3_aa: CAISALTGEDEQYF; cdr3_nt: TGTGCCATCAGTGCCCTGACAGGGGAGGACGAGCAGTACTTC
v_call: TRBV5-4; clone_size: NA; j_call: TRBJ2-3; d_call: NA; cdr3_aa: CASRPDLFATDTQYF; cdr3_nt: TGTGCCAGCAGACCGGACCTCTTTGCAACAGATACGCAGTATTTT
v_call: TRBV2; clone_size: NA; j_call: TRBJ2-1; d_call: NA; cdr3_aa: CASSAGPPAYNEQFF; cdr3_nt: TGTGCCAGCAGTGCGGGTCCACCGGCCTACAATGAGCAGTTCTTC
v_call: TRBV5-5; clone_size: NA; j_call: TRBJ1-6; d_call: NA; cdr3_aa: CASSLDVNNSPLHF; cdr3_nt: TGTGCCAGCAGCTTGGACGTGAACAATTCACCCCTCCACTTT
v_call: TRBV9; clone_size: NA; j_call: TRBJ2-1; d_call: TRBD2; cdr3_aa: CASSLAGDENEQFF; cdr3_nt: TGTGCCAGCAGTCTCGCGGGGGACGAGAATGAGCAGTTCTTC
v_call: TRBV29-1; clone_size: NA; j_call: TRBJ1-1; d_call: NA; cdr3_aa: CSVLRVPNTEAFF; cdr3_nt: TGCAGCGTCTTACGGGTTCCGAACACTGAAGCTTTCTTT
v_call: TRBV30; clone_size: few; j_call: TRBJ1-5; d_call: NA; cdr3_aa: CAWSVRGGDQPQHF; cdr3_nt: TGTGCCTGGAGTGTACGGGGCGGTGATCAGCCCCAGCATTTT
v_call: TRBV7-2; clone_size: NA; j_call: TRBJ2-3; d_call: TRBD2; cdr3_aa: CASSLGGLAGGLSDTQYF; cdr3_nt: TGTGCCAGCAGCTTAGGAGGACTAGCGGGGGGGCTATCAGATACGCAGTATTTT
v_call: TRBV11-2; clone_size: NA; j_call: TRBJ2-7; d_call: NA; cdr3_aa: CASSQTGRRRREYF; cdr3_nt: TGTGCCAGCAGCCAGACGGGACGGCGGAGAAGGGAGTACTTC
v_call: TRBV5-1; clone_size: NA; j_call: TRBJ2-3; d_call: NA; cdr3_aa: CASSLTDTDTQYF; cdr3_nt: TGCGCCAGCAGCTTGACTGATACAGATACGCAGTATTTT
v_call: TRBV27; clone_size: NA; j_call: TRBJ2-7; d_call: TRBD2; cdr3_aa: CASSLLGGRRSYEQYF; cdr3_nt: TGTGCCAGCAGTTTATTAGGCGGGAGAAGGTCCTACGAGCAGTACTTC
v_call: TRBV5-4; clone_size: NA; j_call: TRBJ1-1; d_call: NA; cdr3_aa: CASSFTGGANTEAFF; cdr3_nt: TGTGCCAGCAGCTTTACCGGGGGGGCGAACACTGAAGCTTTCTTT
v_call: TRBV10-3; clone_size: NA; j_call: TRBJ1-5; d_call: TRBD1; cdr3_aa: CAISEDRELGQPQHF; cdr3_nt: TGTGCCATCAGCGAAGACAGGGAATTAGGTCAGCCCCAGCATTTT
v_call: TRBV9; clone_size: NA; j_call: TRBJ2-5; d_call: NA; cdr3_aa: CASSDGSQETQYF; cdr3_nt: TGTGCCAGCAGCGATGGGTCCCAAGAGACCCAGTACTTC
v_call: TRBV28; clone_size: NA; j_call: TRBJ2-3; d_call: NA; cdr3_aa: CASSLSQGGDTQYF; cdr3_nt: TGTGCCAGCAGTTTATCCCAGGGGGGAGATACGCAGTATTTT
v_call: TRBV2; clone_size: NA; j_call: TRBJ1-3; d_call: NA; cdr3_aa: CASSEFGTSSGNTIYF; cdr3_nt: TGTGCCAGCAGTGAATTTGGGACATCCTCTGGAAACACCATATATTTT
v_call: TRBV7-9; clone_size: NA; j_call: TRBJ1-4; d_call: TRBD1; cdr3_aa: CASSPRGRTNEKLFF; cdr3_nt: TGTGCCAGCAGCCCCAGGGGGCGTACTAATGAAAAACTGTTTTTT
v_call: TRBV6-5; clone_size: NA; j_call: TRBJ1-2; d_call: TRBD1; cdr3_aa: CASRHQQGPNYGYTF; cdr3_nt: TGTGCCAGCAGGCACCAACAGGGGCCCAACTATGGCTACACCTTC
v_call: TRBV5-1; clone_size: NA; j_call: TRBJ2-3; d_call: TRBD1; cdr3_aa: CASSFGDRDPDTQYF; cdr3_nt: TGCGCCAGCAGCTTCGGGGACAGGGACCCAGATACGCAGTATTTT
v_call: TRBV9; clone_size: few; j_call: TRBJ2-7; d_call: NA; cdr3_aa: CASSVQGGEQYF; cdr3_nt: TGTGCCAGCAGCGTACAGGGAGGCGAGCAGTACTTC
v_call: TRBV6-6; clone_size: NA; j_call: TRBJ1-2; d_call: TRBD1; cdr3_aa: CASSRDRNYGYTF; cdr3_nt: TGTGCCAGCAGCCGGGACAGGAACTATGGCTACACCTTC
v_call: TRBV6-1; clone_size: NA; j_call: TRBJ2-2; d_call: NA; cdr3_aa: CASTPRGGELFF; cdr3_nt: TGTGCCAGCACCCCGCGGGGTGGGGAGCTGTTTTTT
v_call: TRBV19; clone_size: once; j_call: TRBJ2-2; d_call: NA; cdr3_aa: CASSTRQGELFF; cdr3_nt: TGTGCCAGTAGTACCCGACAGGGGGAGCTGTTTTTT
v_call: TRBV27; clone_size: NA; j_call: TRBJ2-3; d_call: NA; cdr3_aa: CASSLAQSTDTQYF; cdr3_nt: TGTGCCAGCAGTTTGGCCCAAAGCACAGATACGCAGTATTTT
v_call: TRBV7-2; clone_size: NA; j_call: TRBJ2-1; d_call: TRBD2; cdr3_aa: CASSSRGGVYNEQFF; cdr3_nt: TGTGCCAGCAGCTCCCGGGGGGGCGTCTACAATGAGCAGTTCTTC
v_call: TRBV6-6; clone_size: NA; j_call: TRBJ2-3; d_call: NA; cdr3_aa: CASSSGLLTDTQYF; cdr3_nt: TGTGCCAGTTCCTCGGGACTCCTCACAGATACGCAGTATTTT